The T cell receptor (beta chain) described here comes from a study of shared clonotypes between healthy human individuals. The CDR3 extends over 13 amino acids. The junction had 6 bases not matched to a gene; V was cut back by 8 bases and J by 8 bases. CDR1 is SNHLY and CDR2 is FYNNEI in the germline V gene. Per the original methods: Sequence data from immunoSEQ were junction-only and lacked quality scores; consequently, filtering differed. Assay: immunoSEQ multiplex PCR; the TCRdb copy retains only in-frame clones and omits some. V, J and clone size are taken as reported in that table, and D and trimming were inferred from the DNA itself. This table holds some 1 million clones, under 80% found once.

Sample: memory CD4+ T cells sorted from blood. Subset in this sample: CD45RA-negative fraction. This TCR was sampled from a man aged 18 to 35 in good health. The V and J genes are TRBV2 and TRBJ1-6; 7 bases align to TRBD1. The CDR3 DNA is TGTGCCAGCGTAGGACAGGCGGATTCACCCCTCCACTTT. As protein: CASVGQADSPLHF.